The 29 T cell receptor beta chains below all came from one sample that was sequenced in a study of T cell repertoires in cytomegalovirus infection. Each CDR3 protein is one row after TCRdb ran MiXCR on the reads. The data contain around 310,000 distinct CDR3 sequences, about 27% of them seen just once; the ten biggest clones take up around 18%. No antigen has been identified for these receptors. The sequences come from cultured PBMCs, collected from culture after CMV antigen stimulation. These receptors originate from a human donor in good health (CMV status not recorded). Some clones in this sample may be carry-over from other donors' samples.

This clonotype was detected a few times. The V call is TRBV12-3 or TRBV12-4, the J call TRBJ2-5, with D perhaps matching TRBD1 or TRBD2 (5 bases each). Trimming cost V 6 bases and J 5 bases, with 13 bases left between them. This CDR3 spans 13 amino acids. CDR3 sequence: CASRRTGRETQYF. The CDR3 nucleotides read TGTGCCAGCAGGAGAACGGGGCGGGAGACCCAGTACTTC.

Here the CDR3 reads CASSYSARAGNTIYF. For the CDR3, the DNA is TGTGCCAGCAGTTACTCGGCCAGGGCTGGAAACACCATATATTTT. V usage is TRBV6-5 and J usage is TRBJ1-3; D might be TRBD1 (5 bases). There are 15 residues in the CDR3. Germline CDR1 and CDR2: MNHEY and SVGAGI. Between the trimmed V and J ends, which lost 0 bases and 2 bases, there was a span of 8 bases.

This clonotype was counted at least ten times. This rearrangement joins TRBV6-1 to TRBJ2-7; D is possibly TRBD2 (5 bases). The V end was cut by 7 bases, the J end by 0 bases, with 16 bases between. The CDR3 sequence is 15 residues long. Per germline, CDR1 MNHNS and CDR2 SASEGT. This CDR3 is CASTQEGLYSYEQYF. DNA for the CDR3: TGTGCCAGCACCCAAGAGGGCCTATACTCCTACGAGCAGTACTTC.

The rearrangement joins TRBV6-5 to TRBJ1-3; 10 bases are shared with TRBD1. The V gene end was trimmed by 5 bases and the J gene end by 4 bases; junction bases not matched to a gene: 5. Germline CDR1 reads MNHEY; CDR2 reads SVGAGI. This CDR3 is 15 amino acids long. The chain's CDR3 is CASSPDRGSGNTIYF. In nucleotides, the CDR3 is TGTGCCAGCAGTCCGGACAGGGGGTCGGGAAACACCATATATTTT.

This clonotype came up a few times. The chain employs TRBV6-2 or TRBV6-3 and TRBJ2-1; tentative D call: TRBD2 (6 bases). The CDR3 spans 14 residues. Germline V lookup: CDR1 MNHEY, CDR2 SVGEGT. V lost 4 bases, J lost 16 bases, and 23 bases lay in between. The chain's CDR3 is CASSSSRGTQLPFF. The CDR3 DNA is TGTGCCAGCAGTTCCTCCCGCGGGACCCAGCTACCTTTCTTC.

The chain links TRBV19 to TRBJ1-5; D unresolved. The ends were cut back, 7 bases at V and 3 bases at J, with 22 bases in the middle. Per germline, CDR1 LNHDA and CDR2 SQIVND (reference sequence). This CDR3 is built from 17 residues. Here the CDR3 reads CASTRAHTPNNNQPQHF. The CDR3 DNA is TGTGCCAGTACCCGAGCACATACACCTAATAACAATCAGCCCCAGCATTTT.

In this sample, this clonotype turned up a few times. V gene TRBV19 combines with J gene TRBJ2-3, with D possibly matching TRBD1 (6 bases). Germline V gene data show CDR1 as LNHDA and CDR2 as SQIVND (reference sequence). V was trimmed by 10 bases and J by 6 bases, leaving 20 bases between them. The CDR3 length is 14 residues. CDR3 amino acids: CATSPADSHDTQYF. For the CDR3, the DNA is TGTGCCACTTCCCCGGCGGACAGCCATGATACGCAGTATTTT.

The chain uses TRBV10-3 and TRBJ1-2; TRBD1 agrees at 7 bases. Germline lookup yields CDR1 ENHRY and CDR2 SYGVKD. The length of the CDR3 is 11 residues. The trim removed 4 bases at V and 10 bases at J, leaving 3 bases unmatched. In DNA, the CDR3 is TGTGCCATCAGTGGACAGGGCGACTACACCTTC. Its translation is CAISGQGDYTF.

DNA of the CDR3: TGCGCCAGCAGCAGCAGGACAGGGTTCCAAGAGACCCAGTACTTC. The encoded protein is CASSSRTGFQETQYF. The chain joins TRBV5-1 to TRBJ2-5; 8 bases line up with TRBD1. V gave up 4 bases and J gave up 1 base; unmatched junction bases: 6. The CDR3 is 15 residues long. CDR1 is SGHRS, CDR2 YFSETQ, per germline.

This rearrangement joins TRBV12-3 or TRBV12-4 to TRBJ2-5, with D maybe TRBD1 (6 bases). The CDR3 spans 13 residues. The ends were cut back, 3 bases at V and 3 bases at J, with 8 bases in the middle. The CDR3 here is CASSFGDKETQYF. The CDR3, as DNA: TGTGCCAGCAGTTTTGGGGACAAAGAGACCCAGTACTTC.

In this sample, this clonotype turned up many times. The V and J genes are TRBV5-1 and TRBJ2-7; TRBD1 aligns across 8 bases. Germline CDR1 reads SGHRS; CDR2 reads YFSETQ. V dropped 0 bases and J dropped 4; count of bases not matched to a gene: 9. The CDR3 runs 16 residues. The CDR3 nucleotides are TGCGCCAGCAGCTTGGAGCGCGCAGGGGGCGATTACGAGCAGTACTTC. Its translation: CASSLERAGGDYEQYF.

V gene TRBV7-4 combines with J gene TRBJ1-2; D is perhaps TRBD1 (5 bases). Germline V gene data show CDR1 as SGHVT and CDR2 as SQSDAQ. Trimming stripped 3 bases from V and 5 bases from J, with 13 bases between. This CDR3 spans 14 amino acids. CDR3 region: CASSFTGTPYGYTF. DNA for the CDR3: TGTGCCAGCAGCTTTACAGGCACACCGTATGGCTACACCTTC. The whole variable domain, remainder taken from reference TRBV7-4 and TRBJ1-2, is GAGVSQSPRYKVAKRGRDVALRCDSISGHVTLYWYRQTLGQGSEVLTYSQSDAQRDKSGRPSGRFSAERPERSVSTLKIQRTEQGDSAVYLCASSFTGTPYGYTFGSGTRLTVV.

The rearrangement uses TRBV3-1 and TRBJ2-2; D uncertain. CDR3 length: 14 amino acids. V was pared by 2 bases and J by 3 bases, with 7 bases between. Germline V gene sequence: CDR1 LGHDT, CDR2 YNNKEL (reference sequence). The CDR3 nucleotides are TGTGCCAGCAGCCAACACGGATACACCGGGGAGCTGTTTTTT. Translation gives CASSQHGYTGELFF.

The chain joins TRBV4-1 to TRBJ1-3; TRBD1 matches 11 bases. Germline values: CDR1 MGHRA, CDR2 YSYEKL. The CDR3 extends over 21 amino acids. V was pared by 2 bases and J by 0 bases, with 15 bases of the junction left unmatched. The chain's CDR3 is CASSQFGTGTGGESSGNTIYF. The CDR3 coding sequence is TGCGCCAGCAGCCAATTCGGGACAGGGACAGGGGGTGAAAGCTCTGGAAACACCATATATTTT.

The table lists this clonotype with a few counts. The CDR3 protein is CASTPGGGYGYTF. CDR3 coding DNA: TGTGCCAGCACTCCAGGGGGCGGCTATGGCTACACCTTC. The chain uses TRBV7-8 and TRBJ1-2, with TRBD1 matching 8 bases. From germline, CDR1 is SGHVS and CDR2 FQNEAQ. This CDR3 comprises 13 residues. V trimming: 7 bases; J trimming: 4 bases; junction bases outside the gene matches: 5.

This clonotype has just a few counts. Its ends do not fully match the called genes, so a read error is possible. This chain uses TRBV5-3 with TRBJ2-1; 10 positions match TRBD2. TRBV5-3 is marked as an open reading frame, function uncertain. The CDR3 totals 16 residues. CDR3 in amino acids: CASSLRLAGPWNEQFF. The CDR3 region has the DNA TGTGCCAGCAGCTTGCGACTAGCGGGCCCCTGGAATGAGCAGTTCTTC.

This chain connects TRBV9 to TRBJ2-5; 14 bases align to TRBD2. The CDR3 loop spans 16 amino acids. The junction had 5 bases not matched to a gene; V was cut back by 2 bases and J by 5 bases. In germline, CDR1 is SGDLS, CDR2 YYNGEE. Here the CDR3 DNA reads TGTGCCAGCAGCGTCGGGACTAGCGGGGGTAGTGAGACCCAGTACTTC. Translated, it gives CASSVGTSGGSETQYF.

This chain joins TRBV19 and TRBJ2-4; D not resolved. CDR3 length: 13 residues. V shed 4 bases and J shed 0 bases, with 4 bases lying between them. Germline CDR1 LNHDA, CDR2 SQIVND (reference sequence). Here the CDR3 reads CASSNGAKNIQYF. The CDR3, as DNA: TGTGCCAGTAGTAATGGAGCCAAAAACATTCAGTACTTC. The whole variable domain, filled in from reference TRBV19 and TRBJ2-4, reads DGGITQSPKYLFRKEGQNVTLSCEQNLNHDAMYWYRQDPGQGLRLIYYSQIVNDFQKGDIAEGYSVSREKKESFPLTVTSAQKNPTAFYLCASSNGAKNIQYFGAGTRLSVL.

In its sample, this clonotype was seen a few times. The junction differs from germline at one of its ends, possibly a read error. The rearrangement links TRBV7-6 to TRBJ1-1; 7 nucleotides agree with TRBD1. There are 14 residues in the CDR3. Per the germline V gene, CDR1 is SGHVS and CDR2 is FNYEAQ. The CDR3 protein is CATSLTGENTEAFF. As DNA, the CDR3 is TGTGCCACCAGCCTAACAGGGGAGAACACTGAAGCTTTCTTT.

V is TRBV4-1 and J is TRBJ1-5; the D gene is possibly TRBD1 (5 bases). Germline V gene sequence: CDR1 MGHRA, CDR2 YSYEKL. This CDR3 has 16 amino acids. The V end was cut by 4 bases, the J end by 2 bases, with 15 bases between. CDR3 sequence: CASSRPGLTGNQPQHF. CDR3 DNA sequence: TGCGCCAGCAGCCGTCCGGGGCTAACAGGCAATCAGCCCCAGCATTTT.

This clonotype has more than one count but fewer than ten. A junction boundary mismatches the germline segment, possibly from a read error. The chain joins TRBV7-2 to TRBJ2-3; D call uncertain. The CDR3 is 9 amino acids. Germline V gene data show CDR1 as SGHTA and CDR2 as FQGNSA. The CDR3 coding sequence is TGTGCCAGCAGCTTAGACGACGGTTTT. Residues: CASSLDDGF.

J is TRBJ2-2 and V is TRBV10-3, with a possible D match to TRBD1 (5 bases). Per the germline V gene, CDR1 is ENHRY and CDR2 is SYGVKD. V shed 3 bases and J shed 4 bases, with 9 bases lying between them. The CDR3 is 14 residues long. As DNA, the CDR3 is TGTGCCATCAGTGACCCCAGGGCCACCGGGGAGCTGTTTTTT. Amino acids: CAISDPRATGELFF.

In this sample, this clonotype turned up many times. The chain joins TRBV7-2 to TRBJ1-1, with 7 bases fitting TRBD1. The germline V gene encodes CDR1 SGHTA and CDR2 FQGNSA. Trimming took 1 base from V and 10 from J; bases not matched to a gene: 15. The CDR3 contains 16 residues. CDR3 DNA: TGTGCCAGCAGCTTAGAGGTTCGGGCAGGGGGGAAGGGAGCTTTCTTT. The encoded protein is CASSLEVRAGGKGAFF.

This clonotype was counted only a few times. V gene TRBV11-2 combines with J gene TRBJ2-1; TRBD2 matches 14 bases. Germline values: CDR1 SGHAT, CDR2 FQNNGV. The J segment lost 0 bases and the V segment lost 4 bases, leaving 5 bases of the junction unmatched. The length of the CDR3 is 18 residues. DNA of the CDR3: TGTGCCAGCAGCTCGCGGACTAGCGGGAGGCCCTCCTACAATGAGCAGTTCTTC. Translating gives CASSSRTSGRPSYNEQFF.

This clonotype was counted only a few times. The V gene is TRBV7-2, the J gene TRBJ2-1; 7 bases fit TRBD1. This CDR3 is built from 16 residues. V shed 5 bases and J 1 base; nucleotides not matched to a gene: 8. Per the germline V gene, CDR1 is SGHTA and CDR2 is FQGNSA. The CDR3 DNA is TGTGCCAGCAGCGCAATAGGGGGCGGTTCCTACAATGAGCAGTTCTTC. Encoded protein: CASSAIGGGSYNEQFF.

This clonotype has more than one count but fewer than ten. This chain connects TRBV2 to TRBJ2-5; weak D call: TRBD1 (6 bases). Germline loops: CDR1 SNHLY, CDR2 FYNNEI. This CDR3 spans 14 amino acids. With 4 bases removed from V and 5 bases from J, the gap between germline ends came to 14 bases. The chain's CDR3 is CASSATQGIETQYF. The DNA of the CDR3 is TGTGCCAGCAGTGCGACACAGGGCATTGAGACCCAGTACTTC.

This clonotype was recorded a few times. The chain recombines TRBV4-1 with TRBJ2-3; the match to TRBD2 covers 10 bases. Trimming at V came to 3 bases and at J to 10 bases, leaving 13 bases not matched to a gene. The CDR3 is 16 residues long. The germline V gene has CDR1 MGHRA and CDR2 YSYEKL. The CDR3, as DNA: TGCGCCAGCAGCCACATGGGAGCGGGAGGGCCTCCATCGCAGTATTTT. Its protein is CASSHMGAGGPPSQYF.

In this sample, this clonotype turned up a few times. This chain connects TRBV9 to TRBJ2-1; 8 bases line up with TRBD2. V gave up 4 bases and J gave up 5 bases; unmatched junction bases: 14. Germline CDR1 reads SGDLS; CDR2 reads YYNGEE. CDR3 length: 17 residues. In DNA form, the CDR3 reads TGTGCCAGCAGCCCAAGGGGGGGTAGCGGGGCTCACAATGAGCAGTTCTTC. It is translated as CASSPRGGSGAHNEQFF.

This clonotype was counted at least ten times. The rearrangement links TRBV5-4 to TRBJ2-3; D possibly corresponds to TRBD2 (6 bases). V lost 4 bases to trimming and J lost 4 bases, with 13 bases between them. The CDR3 contains 14 residues. Germline CDR1 reads SGHNT; CDR2 reads YYREEE (reference sequence). CDR3 region: CASSQRLGADTQYF. The CDR3 coding sequence is TGTGCCAGCAGCCAGAGACTAGGAGCAGATACGCAGTATTTT.